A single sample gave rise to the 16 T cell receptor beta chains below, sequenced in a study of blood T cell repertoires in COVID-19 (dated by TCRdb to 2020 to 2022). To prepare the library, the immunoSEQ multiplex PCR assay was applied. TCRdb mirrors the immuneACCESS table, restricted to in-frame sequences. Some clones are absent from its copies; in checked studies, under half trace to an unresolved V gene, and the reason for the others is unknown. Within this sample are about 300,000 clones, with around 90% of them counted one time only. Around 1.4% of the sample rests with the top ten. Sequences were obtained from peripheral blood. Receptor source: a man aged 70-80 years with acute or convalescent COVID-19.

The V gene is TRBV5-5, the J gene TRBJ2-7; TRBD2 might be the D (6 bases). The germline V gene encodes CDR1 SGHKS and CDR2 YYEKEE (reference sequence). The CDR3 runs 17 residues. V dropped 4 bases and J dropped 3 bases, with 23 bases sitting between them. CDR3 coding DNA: TGTGCCAGCAGCCAAAAGGGTTCGCAGGGAGGAGACTACGAGCAGTACTTC. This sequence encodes CASSQKGSQGGDYEQYF.

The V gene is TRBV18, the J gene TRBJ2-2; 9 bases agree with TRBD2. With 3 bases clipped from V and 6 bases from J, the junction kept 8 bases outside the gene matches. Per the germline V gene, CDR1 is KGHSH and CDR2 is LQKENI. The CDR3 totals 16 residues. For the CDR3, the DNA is TGTGCCAGCTCACCCGGGACTAGCATCGTCGCCGGGGAGCTGTTTTTT. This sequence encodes CASSPGTSIVAGELFF.

The CDR3 loop is CASSLALTGYNEQFF. In DNA, the CDR3 is TGTGCCAGCAGCTTGGCCTTGACAGGCTACAATGAGCAGTTCTTC. The V call is TRBV5-4, the J call TRBJ2-1, with D possibly TRBD1 on 6 matching bases. The CDR3 totals 15 residues. Trimming took off 0 bases at V and 3 bases at J, with 10 bases between the two ends. Germline assignment: CDR1 SGHNT and CDR2 YYREEE (reference sequence).

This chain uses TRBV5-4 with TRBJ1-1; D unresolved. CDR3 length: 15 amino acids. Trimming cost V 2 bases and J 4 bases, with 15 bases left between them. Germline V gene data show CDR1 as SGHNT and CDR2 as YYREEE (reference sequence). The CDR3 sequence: CASSFMAGVGTEAFF. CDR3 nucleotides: TGTGCCAGCAGCTTTATGGCCGGGGTTGGCACTGAAGCTTTCTTT.

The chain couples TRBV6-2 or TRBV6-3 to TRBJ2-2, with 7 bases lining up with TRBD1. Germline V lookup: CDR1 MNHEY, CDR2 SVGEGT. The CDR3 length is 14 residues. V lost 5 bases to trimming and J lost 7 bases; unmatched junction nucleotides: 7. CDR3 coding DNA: TGTGCCAGCAGTAGACTACAGGGGAACGGGGAGCTGTTTTTT. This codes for CASSRLQGNGELFF.

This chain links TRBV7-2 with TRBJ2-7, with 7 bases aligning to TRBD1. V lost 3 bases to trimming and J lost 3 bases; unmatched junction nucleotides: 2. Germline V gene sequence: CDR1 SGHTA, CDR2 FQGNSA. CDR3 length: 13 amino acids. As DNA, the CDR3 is TGTGCCAGCAGCTTGGGACAGTACTACGAGCAGTACTTC. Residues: CASSLGQYYEQYF.

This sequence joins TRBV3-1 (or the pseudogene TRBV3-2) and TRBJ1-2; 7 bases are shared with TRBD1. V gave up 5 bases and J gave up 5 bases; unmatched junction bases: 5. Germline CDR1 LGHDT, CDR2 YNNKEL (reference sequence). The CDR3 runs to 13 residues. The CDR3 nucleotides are TGTGCCAGCAGCTATGGACAGGCATATGGCTACACCTTC. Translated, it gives CASSYGQAYGYTF.

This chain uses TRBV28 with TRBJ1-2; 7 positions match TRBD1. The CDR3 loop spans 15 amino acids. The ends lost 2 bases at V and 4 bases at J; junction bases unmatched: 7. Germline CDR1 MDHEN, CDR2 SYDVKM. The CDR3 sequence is CASSLLGQAAYGYTF. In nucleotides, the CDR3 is TGTGCCAGCAGTTTACTAGGACAGGCAGCCTATGGCTACACCTTC.

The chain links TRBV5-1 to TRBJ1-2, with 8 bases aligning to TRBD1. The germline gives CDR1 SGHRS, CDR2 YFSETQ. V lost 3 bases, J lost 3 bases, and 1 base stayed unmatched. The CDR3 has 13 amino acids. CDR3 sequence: CASSSRGHYGYTF. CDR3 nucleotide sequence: TGCGCCAGCAGCTCCAGGGGGCACTATGGCTACACCTTC.

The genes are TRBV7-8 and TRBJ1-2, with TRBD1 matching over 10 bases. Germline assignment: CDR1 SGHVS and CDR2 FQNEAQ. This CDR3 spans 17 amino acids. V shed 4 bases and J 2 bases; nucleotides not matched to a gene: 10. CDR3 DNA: TGTGCCAGCAGCTCCGAGGGACAGGGGATAATGAACTATGGCTACACCTTC. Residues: CASSSEGQGIMNYGYTF. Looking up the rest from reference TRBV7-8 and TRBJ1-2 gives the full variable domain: GAGVSQSPRYKVAKRGQDVALRCDPISGHVSLFWYQQALGQGPEFLTYFQNEAQLDKSGLPSDRFFAERPEGSVSTLKIQRTQQEDSAVYLCASSSEGQGIMNYGYTFGSGTRLTVV.

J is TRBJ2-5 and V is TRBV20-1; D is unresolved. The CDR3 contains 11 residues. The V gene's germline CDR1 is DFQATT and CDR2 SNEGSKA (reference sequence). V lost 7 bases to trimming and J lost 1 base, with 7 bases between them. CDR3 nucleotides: TGCAGTGGAGGATTCCAAGAGACCCAGTACTTC. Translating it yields CSGGFQETQYF.

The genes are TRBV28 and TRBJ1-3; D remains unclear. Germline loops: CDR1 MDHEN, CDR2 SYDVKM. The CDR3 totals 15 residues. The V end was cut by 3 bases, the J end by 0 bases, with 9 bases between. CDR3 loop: CASSLRGISGNTIYF. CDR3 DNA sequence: TGTGCCAGCAGTTTGCGAGGAATCTCTGGAAACACCATATATTTT.

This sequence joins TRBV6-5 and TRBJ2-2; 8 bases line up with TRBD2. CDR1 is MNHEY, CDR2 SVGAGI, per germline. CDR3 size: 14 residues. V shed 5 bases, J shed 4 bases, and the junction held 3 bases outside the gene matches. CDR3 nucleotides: TGTGCCAGCAGTCACCGGGGGGGCACCGGGGAGCTGTTTTTT. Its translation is CASSHRGGTGELFF.

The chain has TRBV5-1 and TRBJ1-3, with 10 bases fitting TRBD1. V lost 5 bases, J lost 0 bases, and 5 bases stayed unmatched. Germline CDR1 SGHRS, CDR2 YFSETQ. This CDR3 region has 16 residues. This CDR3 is CASRPGTGDSGNTIYF. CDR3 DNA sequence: TGCGCCAGCAGACCCGGGACAGGGGACTCTGGAAACACCATATATTTT.

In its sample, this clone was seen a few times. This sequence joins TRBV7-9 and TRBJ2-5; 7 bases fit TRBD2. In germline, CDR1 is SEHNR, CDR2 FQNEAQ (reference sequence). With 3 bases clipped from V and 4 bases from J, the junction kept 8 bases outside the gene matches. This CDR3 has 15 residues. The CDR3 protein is CASSLSGKHRETQYF. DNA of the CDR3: TGTGCCAGCAGCTTGAGCGGGAAGCATCGAGAGACCCAGTACTTC.

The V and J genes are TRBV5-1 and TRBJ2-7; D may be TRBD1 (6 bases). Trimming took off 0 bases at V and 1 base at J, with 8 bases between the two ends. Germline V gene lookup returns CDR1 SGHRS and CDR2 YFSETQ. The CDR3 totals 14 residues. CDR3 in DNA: TGCGCCAGCAGCTTGGCTAGGGGGTCCTACGAGCAGTACTTC. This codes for CASSLARGSYEQYF.